Presented here are 22 T cell receptor beta chains from one specimen sequenced in a study of PD-L1 blockade in urothelial cancer. Time point described: pretreatment peripheral blood. Profiled with immunoSEQ multiplex PCR; TCRdb holds only in-frame clones, not every one. Among 35,000 to 45,000 clones listed, roughly 90% were seen once. The source material was PBMCs, sampled around atezolizumab (anti-PD-L1) treatment. These receptors were taken from a donor at least 40 years old with urothelial cancer.

Remarks on this clone: Relative to the germline gene, one junction end is altered; a read error may explain this. The V call is TRBV2, the J call TRBJ2-5; the match to TRBD2 covers 9 bases. CDR3 length equals 16 residues. CDR1 is SNHLY and CDR2 is FYNNEI in the germline V gene. The CDR3: CASSKWTSVKQGTQYF. As DNA, the CDR3 is TGTGCCAGCAGTAAGTGGACTAGCGTCAAACAAGGGACCCAGTACTTC.

The chain recombines TRBV30 with TRBJ1-1; a possible D gene is TRBD1 (5 bases). CDR1 is GTSNPN and CDR2 is SVGIG in the germline V gene (reference sequence). The CDR3 sequence is 13 residues long. Trimming left V 2 bases short and J 1 base short, with 8 bases between. CDR3 protein: CAWSKGPNTEAFF. CDR3 nucleotides: TGTGCCTGGAGTAAGGGGCCGAACACTGAAGCTTTCTTT.

This clone occurred a few times. The V gene is TRBV4-2, the J gene TRBJ1-2; D may be TRBD1 (5 bases). The CDR3 is 14 amino acids. Germline-derived CDR1 and CDR2 are LGHNA and YNFKEQ. The V end lost 2 bases, the J end lost 6 bases, and 13 bases lay between the germline ends. This CDR3 is CASSQPPLGDGYTF. In DNA, the CDR3 is TGTGCCAGCAGCCAACCACCTTTAGGGGATGGCTACACCTTC.

The CDR3 reads CASSQQGPPEAQHF. CDR3 coding DNA: TGTGCCAGCTCCCAACAGGGCCCCCCGGAGGCCCAGCATTTT. V is TRBV18 and J is TRBJ1-5, with D tentatively TRBD1 (6 bases). The CDR3 loop spans 14 amino acids. The V and J ends lost 6 bases and 11 bases respectively, with 20 bases between them. Germline-derived CDR1 and CDR2 are KGHSH and LQKENI.

The chain combines TRBV4-3 with TRBJ1-1; the D gene is possibly TRBD1 (5 bases). This CDR3 is 15 amino acids long. Looked up from germline, CDR1 is LGHNA and CDR2 is YSLEER. The V end was cut by 6 bases, the J end by 3 bases, with 17 bases between. The CDR3 nucleotides read TGCGCCAGCAGACTGAGAACAGGAGGGGACACTGAAGCTTTCTTT. Translating it yields CASRLRTGGDTEAFF.

The V call is TRBV27, the J call TRBJ1-1, with D unclear. The CDR3 spans 14 residues. CDR1 is MNHEY and CDR2 is SMNVEV in the germline V gene (reference sequence). Trimming stripped 6 bases from V and 1 base from J, with 12 bases between. The CDR3 spells CASRPYEENTEAFF. CDR3 nucleotides: TGTGCCAGCAGACCTTATGAGGAGAACACTGAAGCTTTCTTT.

This clone was recorded only once. The rearrangement uses TRBV5-8 and TRBJ2-1; 7 nucleotides match TRBD2. Germline V gene data show CDR1 as SGHTS and CDR2 as YDEGEE. V trimming: 4 bases; J trimming: 0 bases; junction bases outside the gene matches: 7. The CDR3 is 16 amino acids. In nucleotides, the CDR3 is TGTGCCAGCAGCGGGGGGGACGGAAGCTCCTACAATGAGCAGTTCTTC. It codes for CASSGGDGSSYNEQFF.

This rearrangement joins TRBV27 to TRBJ2-7; D might be TRBD1 (5 bases). Germline V CDR1 and CDR2: MNHEY, SMNVEV (reference sequence). V lost 6 bases and J 0 bases, leaving 18 bases between the germline ends. The CDR3 is 16 amino acids. The CDR3 region is CASRPALAGSSYEQYF. DNA for the CDR3: TGTGCCAGCAGACCCGCCCTCGCAGGGTCCTCCTACGAGCAGTACTTC.

CDR3 protein: CASSPRGDRYTGELFF. The DNA for the CDR3 is TGTGCCAGCAGCCCCCGTGGGGACAGATACACCGGGGAGCTGTTTTTT. This chain uses TRBV7-2 with TRBJ2-2, with 7 nucleotides matching TRBD1. The germline CDR1 and CDR2 sequences are SGHTA and FQGNSA. The CDR3 is 16 residues long. Trimming took 5 bases from V and 3 from J; bases not matched to a gene: 9.

The chain uses TRBV9 and TRBJ2-1; TRBD2 might be the D (8 bases). CDR1 and CDR2 from the germline V gene are SGDLS and YYNGEE. CDR3 size: 15 residues. V was cut by 4 bases and J by 7 bases, with 18 bases left in between. CDR3 loop: CASSPGGTSTNEQFF. The DNA of the CDR3 is TGTGCCAGCAGCCCAGGGGGGACTAGTACGAATGAGCAGTTCTTC.

V gene TRBV27 combines with J gene TRBJ1-2; weak D call: TRBD1 (5 bases). The CDR3 has 14 residues. The V and J ends lost 7 bases and 8 bases respectively, with 20 bases between them. The germline V gene has CDR1 MNHEY and CDR2 SMNVEV (reference sequence). CDR3 nucleotide sequence: TGTGCCAGCACCCCCTGGGGGGAGACGGGGGGCTACACCTTC. Protein product: CASTPWGETGGYTF.

This rearrangement joins TRBV29-1 to TRBJ2-1, with 7 bases matching TRBD1. There are 12 residues in the CDR3. Germline lookup yields CDR1 SQVTM and CDR2 ANQGSEA. V shed 7 bases and J 16 bases; nucleotides not matched to a gene: 16. The CDR3 region is CSAEGGRGNTFF. DNA of the CDR3: TGCAGCGCCGAAGGGGGCAGGGGGAATACTTTCTTC.

V and J are TRBV5-1 and TRBJ2-3, with 11 bases matching TRBD1. With 0 bases clipped from V and 6 bases from J, the junction kept 6 bases outside the gene matches. Germline values: CDR1 SGHRS, CDR2 YFSETQ. This CDR3 region has 16 residues. In DNA form, the CDR3 reads TGCGCCAGCAGCTTGGTTGGACAGGGGGCAACGGATACGCAGTATTTT. This translates into CASSLVGQGATDTQYF.

The rearrangement joins TRBV6-4 to TRBJ1-2; 7 bases map to TRBD1. J was trimmed by 3 bases and V by 5 bases; bases with no gene match: 6. Germline-derived CDR1 and CDR2 are MRHNA and SNTAGT. This CDR3 spans 14 amino acids. CDR3 bases: TGTGCCAGCAGTTTTCGACAGGGACACTATGGCTACACCTTC. Translated: CASSFRQGHYGYTF.

This sequence joins TRBV27 and TRBJ2-1, with TRBD2 matching over 10 bases. The CDR3 has 16 residues. The V gene end was trimmed by 5 bases and the J gene end by 8 bases; junction bases not matched to a gene: 12. Germline V gene sequence: CDR1 MNHEY, CDR2 SMNVEV (reference sequence). This chain's CDR3 is CASSPPRLAGEDEQFF. CDR3 bases: TGTGCCAGCAGTCCCCCCCGGCTAGCGGGAGAGGATGAGCAGTTCTTC.

The rearrangement uses TRBV4-1 and TRBJ2-1; 16 bases fit TRBD2. Germline CDR1 is MGHRA and CDR2 is YSYEKL. Trimming cost V 4 bases and J 9 bases; bases outside gene matches: 12. This CDR3 has 18 residues. CDR3 protein: CASSPPGTSGRGSFEQFF. CDR3 DNA sequence: TGCGCCAGCAGCCCCCCCGGGACTAGCGGGAGGGGGAGTTTTGAGCAGTTCTTC.

V and J are TRBV5-6 and TRBJ2-2; a possible D gene is TRBD1 (6 bases). V gave up 3 bases and J gave up 10 bases, with 16 bases separating them. This CDR3 comprises 14 residues. The germline V gene has CDR1 SGHDT and CDR2 YYEEEE. The CDR3 DNA reads as TGTGCCAGCAGCTCCGGGACACGGTTTTTGGAGCTGTTTTTT. Translating it yields CASSSGTRFLELFF.

This sequence joins TRBV5-4 and TRBJ2-7; TRBD1 is a possible D gene (6 bases). Germline CDR1 SGHNT, CDR2 YYREEE (reference sequence). The CDR3 has 13 amino acids. Trimming left V 7 bases short and J 3 bases short, with 14 bases between. CDR3 sequence: CASRDRSHYEQYF. The DNA of the CDR3 is TGTGCCAGCCGAGACAGGTCCCACTACGAGCAGTACTTC.

The chain is built from TRBV28 and TRBJ2-7; D uncertain. This CDR3 has 16 amino acids. Germline V gives CDR1 MDHEN, CDR2 SYDVKM. V shed 5 bases and J shed 2 bases, with 19 bases lying between them. CDR3 region: CASSHPPQNPTYEQYF. The DNA for the CDR3 is TGTGCCAGCAGTCACCCCCCACAGAATCCGACCTACGAGCAGTACTTC.

In nucleotides, the CDR3 is TGTGCCAGCAGCTTAGTCCCCGAGTTTGCAGATACGCAGTATTTT. Translating it yields CASSLVPEFADTQYF. The V call is TRBV7-2, the J call TRBJ2-3; D is ambiguous. Deletions cut 1 base from V and 4 bases from J, with 12 bases between. Germline CDR1 and CDR2: SGHTA and FQGNSA. This CDR3 is built from 15 residues.

Only one count was recorded for this clone. The chain links TRBV11-1 to TRBJ2-3, with D possibly matching TRBD2 (6 bases). The CDR3 length is 17 residues. The V gene lost 0 bases and the J gene lost 0 bases, with 13 bases spanning the gap. Germline CDR1 reads SGHAT; CDR2 reads FQDESV (reference sequence). CDR3 coding DNA: TGTGCCAGCAGCTTAGCGTTCGGGGGATCAAGCACAGATACGCAGTATTTT. Translation gives CASSLAFGGSSTDTQYF.

V gene TRBV6-1 combines with J gene TRBJ2-7; 10 bases map to TRBD2. There are 15 residues in the CDR3. The germline V gene has CDR1 MNHNS and CDR2 SASEGT. V trimming: 1 base; J trimming: 4 bases; junction bases outside the gene matches: 4. In DNA form, the CDR3 reads TGTGCCAGCAGTGAAGGTGGTAGCGGGAGGTACGAGCAGTACTTC. This encodes CASSEGGSGRYEQYF.